This T cell receptor beta chain originates from a study of graft-versus-host responses after intestinal transplantation. The wider study: Multivisceral, liver-intestinal, or isolated intestinal transplants were given to recipients. Tacrolimus plus steroids were given to all recipients for about 3 years, preceded by anti-thymocyte globulin induction. Study-wide results and caveats: Detected in recipient marrow were GvH clones, some of which were first observed in ileum or blood.

Data came from immunoSEQ multiplex PCR; TCRdb stores just in-frame clones and leaves some out. Of roughly 90,000 clones listed, 88% are singletons. A note on this clone: Its specificity is unknown.

The sequence was collected from a human donor who was the organ donor for an intestinal transplant. This sample comprised unstimulated CD4+ T cells sorted from spleen or lymph node cells, obtained before transplant.

CDR3 coding DNA: TGTGCCAGCAGCGTAGTGATGTCGGGGTATGAGCAGTTCTTC. This encodes CASSVVMSGYEQFF. The rearrangement links TRBV9 to TRBJ2-1; weak D call: TRBD2 (5 bases). The CDR3 totals 14 residues. The V end lost 0 bases, the J end lost 8 bases, and 12 bases lay between the germline ends. Germline values: CDR1 SGDLS, CDR2 YYNGEE.